These 28 T cell receptor beta chains were sequenced from one sample in a study of T cell repertoires in cytomegalovirus infection. Which antigens these TCRs recognize remains unknown. TCRdb processed the reads anew with MiXCR; each CDR3 protein has one entry. This table holds approximately 910,000 distinct CDR3 sequences, approximately 31% found once. This specimen consisted of cultured CD8+ T cells from PBMCs, obtained from culture after CMV antigen stimulation. Every receptor here comes from a human donor in good health (CMV status not recorded). Some clones in this sample may be carry-over from other donors' samples.

The CDR3 nucleotides are TGTGCCAGCAGCTTAAGAGCTAGCGGGGTCAATGGGGCCAACGTCCTGACTTTC. Translation: CASSLRASGVNGANVLTF. The genes are TRBV7-9 and TRBJ2-6, with TRBD2 identical over 9 bases. From germline, CDR1 is SEHNR and CDR2 FQNEAQ (reference sequence). The CDR3 sequence is 18 residues long. Losses at the gene ends were 2 bases for V and 3 bases for J; bases not matched to a gene: 8.

This clonotype occurred many times. The chain has TRBV7-6 and TRBJ2-1; D might be TRBD2 (5 bases). This CDR3 comprises 14 residues. Germline CDR1 reads SGHVS; CDR2 reads FNYEAQ. The V end was cut by 2 bases, the J end by 6 bases, with 11 bases between. The CDR3 DNA reads TGTGCCAGCAGCTTATCCCGGACTCCCAATGAGCAGTTCTTC. It yields the protein CASSLSRTPNEQFF.

This clonotype was counted ten times or more. The V and J genes are TRBV7-6 and TRBJ1-1; 10 bases match TRBD1. CDR3 size: 16 residues. V was clipped by 5 bases and J by 1 base; unmatched bases: 7. Germline lookup yields CDR1 SGHVS and CDR2 FNYEAQ. CDR3 residues: CASSQGQGTENTEAFF. The DNA of the CDR3 is TGTGCCAGCAGCCAGGGACAGGGGACAGAGAACACTGAAGCTTTCTTT.

The J gene is TRBJ2-1, the V gene TRBV2; D ambiguous. The V end lost 2 bases, the J end lost 9 bases, and 14 bases lay between the germline ends. The germline V gene encodes CDR1 SNHLY and CDR2 FYNNEI. This CDR3 region has 14 residues. The DNA for the CDR3 is TGTGCCAGCAGTGAATATGTTGGGGAAGGTGAGCAGTTCTTC. Its protein product is CASSEYVGEGEQFF.

This clonotype was seen only a few times. The chain's CDR3 is CASSLRDGLFF. The DNA for the CDR3 is TGTGCCAGCAGTCTTCGGGATGGACTGTTTTTT. V usage is TRBV7-4 and J usage is TRBJ1-4; no reliable D call. This CDR3 region has 11 residues. V gave up 6 bases and J gave up 13 bases, with 12 bases separating them. In germline, CDR1 is SGHVT, CDR2 SQSDAQ.

This clonotype was seen a few times. The gene calls are TRBV7-9 and TRBJ2-4; D may correspond to TRBD1 or TRBD2 (5 bases each). The CDR3 has 12 amino acids. V gave up 4 bases and J gave up 6 bases, with 7 bases separating them. From germline, CDR1 is SEHNR and CDR2 FQNEAQ (reference sequence). For the CDR3, the DNA is TGTGCCAGCAGCTGGGACGGAAACATTCAGTACTTC. It encodes CASSWDGNIQYF.

This clonotype was counted many times. The chain is built from TRBV7-8 and TRBJ2-1, with a weak D call TRBD1 (7 bases). CDR3 length equals 16 residues. Per germline, CDR1 SGHVS and CDR2 FQNEAQ. The germline V and J ends were trimmed by 5 bases and 2 bases, with 16 bases remaining between them. The CDR3 bases are TGTGCCAGCAGCGGGGGGAGCAGGGGGACCTACAATGAGCAGTTCTTC. Translating it yields CASSGGSRGTYNEQFF.

CDR3 loop: CASSESPPYEQYF. For the CDR3, the DNA is TGTGCCAGCAGTGAATCACCCCCCTACGAGCAGTACTTC. The gene calls are TRBV6-1 and TRBJ2-7; D is unresolved. Germline V lookup: CDR1 MNHNS, CDR2 SASEGT. This CDR3 region has 13 residues. V shed 2 bases and J shed 2 bases, with 7 bases lying between them.

The chain employs TRBV7-8 and TRBJ2-1; no clear D gene. This CDR3 has 13 amino acids. The germline gives CDR1 SGHVS, CDR2 FQNEAQ. Trimming shortened V by 1 base and J by 10 bases, and 11 bases separated the two germline ends. The CDR3 is CASSLGVGREQFF. The CDR3 DNA is TGTGCCAGCAGCTTAGGAGTCGGCCGCGAGCAGTTCTTC.

The gene calls are TRBV27 and TRBJ2-3; TRBD1 or TRBD2 may be the D gene (5 bases each). This CDR3 has 16 residues. The germline V gene encodes CDR1 MNHEY and CDR2 SMNVEV (reference sequence). Trimming pared 1 base from V and 2 bases from J, leaving 13 bases between. The CDR3 region has the DNA TGTGCCAGCAGTTTATGGGGGTGGAGTGACACAGATACGCAGTATTTT. Translation gives CASSLWGWSDTDTQYF.

J is TRBJ2-1 and V is TRBV5-5; D remains ambiguous. Trimming removed 1 base from V and 9 bases from J, with 8 bases in between. CDR1 and CDR2 from the germline V gene are SGHKS and YYEKEE (reference sequence). The CDR3 consists of 12 residues. CDR3: CASSLQRSEQFF. In DNA, the CDR3 is TGTGCCAGCAGCTTGCAACGGAGTGAGCAGTTCTTC.

In this sample, this clonotype turned up a few times. V gene TRBV6-5 combines with J gene TRBJ2-3, with D possibly TRBD1 on 6 matching bases. There are 13 residues in the CDR3. With 5 bases removed from V and 9 bases from J, the gap between germline ends came to 15 bases. Germline V gene data show CDR1 as MNHEY and CDR2 as SVGAGI. The CDR3 DNA is TGTGCCAGCAGTCCACAGGGTGGGAGAACGCAGTATTTT. It specifies CASSPQGGRTQYF.

This clonotype has ten or more counts. The chain recombines TRBV10-1 with TRBJ1-1; D unclear. This CDR3 spans 14 amino acids. The V end lost 0 bases, the J end lost 1 base, and 6 bases lay between the germline ends. In germline, CDR1 is WNHNN, CDR2 SYGVQD (reference sequence). The chain's CDR3 is CASSESRQNTEAFF. The CDR3 nucleotides read TGCGCCAGCAGTGAGTCGAGGCAGAACACTGAAGCTTTCTTT.

V gene TRBV4-1 combines with J gene TRBJ1-2; TRBD1 matches 10 bases. The junction had 4 bases not matched to a gene; V was cut back by 3 bases and J by 6 bases. The CDR3 has 14 amino acids. Germline CDR1 and CDR2: MGHRA and YSYEKL. CDR3 region: CASSHAGQGNGYTF. The CDR3 DNA sequence: TGCGCCAGCAGCCACGCGGGACAGGGGAATGGCTACACCTTC.

As concerns this clonotype: It may be a read error: a sequence one base away is much more abundant. The rearrangement links TRBV7-1 to TRBJ2-1, with a tentative D call TRBD2 (5 bases). TRBV7-1 belongs to the ORF category, with a function that is uncertain. V was clipped by 7 bases and J by 2 bases, with 24 bases between them. This CDR3 has 18 amino acids. In DNA form, the CDR3 reads TGTGCCAGCAACCAAGCACTGGGTAGGAGCGGAGCCTACAATGAGCAGTTCTTC. It encodes CASNQALGRSGAYNEQFF.

The V gene is TRBV28, the J gene TRBJ1-2; the D is unclear. Germline values: CDR1 MDHEN, CDR2 SYDVKM. This CDR3 has 15 amino acids. V lost 4 bases and J 5 bases, leaving 17 bases between the germline ends. The CDR3 DNA sequence: TGTGCCAGCAGTTCCTCTCCCCCTGACATTTATGGCTACACCTTC. It specifies CASSSSPPDIYGYTF.

This clonotype was observed at least ten times. This chain links TRBV7-6 with TRBJ2-5; 7 bases align to TRBD2. Germline CDR1 is SGHVS and CDR2 is FNYEAQ. Germline trimming cut 2 bases from V and 6 bases from J; bases unmatched to any gene: 3. The CDR3 spans 13 residues. The CDR3 sequence is CASSLRGEKTQYF. In DNA, the CDR3 is TGTGCCAGCAGCTTACGGGGGGAAAAGACCCAGTACTTC.

Ten or more counts support this clonotype. The rearrangement uses TRBV6-1 and TRBJ1-1; 11 bases line up with TRBD1. This CDR3 region has 18 residues. The junction had 15 bases not matched to a gene; V was cut back by 4 bases and J by 5 bases. Germline V CDR1 and CDR2: MNHNS, SASEGT. The DNA for the CDR3 is TGTGCCAGCAGTGTTAGAGTTACCGGGACAGGGGGAGAGACTGAAGCTTTCTTT. It translates to CASSVRVTGTGGETEAFF.

CDR3: CASSSGLAGGGDEQFF. The DNA of the CDR3 is TGTGCCAGCAGCAGCGGACTAGCGGGGGGGGGGGATGAGCAGTTCTTC. This chain uses TRBV12-3 or TRBV12-4 with TRBJ2-1; 15 nucleotides line up with TRBD2. J lost 8 bases, V lost 6 bases, and 8 bases had no gene match. There are 16 residues in the CDR3.

There are many counts of this clonotype. This chain joins TRBV7-8 and TRBJ2-1; D is unclear. CDR3 length: 16 residues. Germline loops: CDR1 SGHVS, CDR2 FQNEAQ. The V end was cut by 1 base, the J end by 1 base, with 11 bases between. CDR3 coding DNA: TGTGCCAGCAGCTTAGAGTCGCCTGCGTCCTACAATGAGCAGTTCTTC. This encodes CASSLESPASYNEQFF.

This clonotype was detected a few times. V is TRBV4-2 and J is TRBJ2-7, with a tentative D call TRBD1 (6 bases). V was cut by 1 base and J by 6 bases, with 10 bases left in between. The CDR3 length is 13 residues. Germline loops: CDR1 LGHNA, CDR2 YNFKEQ. This CDR3 reads CASSQATGREQYF. For the CDR3, the DNA is TGTGCCAGCAGCCAAGCCACAGGGCGCGAGCAGTACTTC.

Of note for this clonotype: A much bigger clone sits one base away, suggesting this may be a read error. This chain joins TRBV7-2 and TRBJ2-7; TRBD2 might be the D (6 bases). Germline V gene lookup returns CDR1 SGHTA and CDR2 FQGNSA. Between the trimmed V and J ends, which lost 5 bases and 1 base, there was a span of 21 bases. This CDR3 region has 17 residues. CDR3 nucleotide sequence: TGTGCCAGCAGCCGACCCCTTAGGCGGAGGGAATCCTACGAGCAGTACTTC. It translates to CASSRPLRRRESYEQYF.

Note on this clonotype: The junction and the germline gene differ at one end; a read error may be behind it. The gene calls are TRBV7-6 and TRBJ2-1; 9 nucleotides line up with TRBD2. The length of the CDR3 is 15 residues. Germline lookup yields CDR1 SGHVS and CDR2 FNYEAQ. The DNA for the CDR3 is TGTGCTAGCAGCTTAGCGACTAGCGGTGACAATGAGCAGTTCTTC. Protein sequence: CASSLATSGDNEQFF. The full variable domain, its missing parts supplied by reference TRBV7-6 and TRBJ2-1, is GAGVSQSPRYKVTKRGQDVALRCDPISGHVSLYWYRQALGQGPEFLTYFNYEAQQDKSGLPNDRFSAERPEGSISTLTIQRTEQRDSAMYRCASSLATSGDNEQFFGPGTRLTVL.

V gene TRBV27 combines with J gene TRBJ2-7, with TRBD2 as a possible D gene (5 bases). Germline V gives CDR1 MNHEY, CDR2 SMNVEV (reference sequence). The CDR3 extends over 13 amino acids. Trimming left V 3 bases short and J 9 bases short, with 15 bases between. The CDR3 DNA sequence: TGTGCCAGCAGTTTGGGTACTAGGCGCGGGCAGTACTTC. Translating gives CASSLGTRRGQYF.

CDR3 sequence: CASSPTQGSPLHF. CDR3 nucleotides: TGTGCCAGCAGCCCTACACAGGGTTCACCCCTCCACTTT. The chain recombines TRBV7-3 with TRBJ1-6; the D gene is possibly TRBD1 (6 bases). The germline gives CDR1 SGHTA, CDR2 FQGTGA. The germline V and J ends were trimmed by 5 bases and 9 bases, with 11 bases remaining between them. The CDR3 has 13 residues.

This clonotype occurred many times. The J gene is TRBJ2-1, the V gene TRBV7-9; TRBD1 agrees at 8 bases. The length of the CDR3 is 14 residues. Germline V gene sequence: CDR1 SEHNR, CDR2 FQNEAQ (reference sequence). Trimming took 6 bases from V and 9 from J; bases not matched to a gene: 10. Written as DNA, the CDR3 is TGTGCCAGCAGGGTCTGGACAGGGTCGCCTGAGCAGTTCTTC. Translating gives CASRVWTGSPEQFF.

There are a few counts of this clonotype. The V gene is TRBV7-8, the J gene TRBJ2-3, with a weak D call TRBD2 (6 bases). This CDR3 is 17 amino acids long. The germline V gene has CDR1 SGHVS and CDR2 FQNEAQ. Trimming removed 5 bases from V and 1 base from J, with 19 bases in between. DNA of the CDR3: TGTGCCAGCAGCGCCCCGGAGGGAGCCTGGGGCACAGATACGCAGTATTTT. Its protein product is CASSAPEGAWGTDTQYF.

The sample holds many counts of this clonotype. The chain's CDR3 is CASSRTTRDTQYF. CDR3 DNA sequence: TGTGCCAGCAGCCGAACCACCAGGGATACGCAGTATTTT. The chain carries TRBV11-3 and TRBJ2-3; D unclear. V was pared by 5 bases and J by 6 bases, with 12 bases between. Per the germline V gene, CDR1 is SGHNT and CDR2 is YENEEA. This CDR3 has 13 amino acids.